This passage covers 2 T cell receptor beta chains from one sample sequenced in a study of Tregs in tolerant kidney transplant recipients (dated by TCRdb to the late 2010s). Libraries were made using the immunoSEQ multiplex PCR assay. TCRdb retrieved this table from immuneACCESS and kept in-frame rearrangements only. Not all clones are present; in checked studies, unresolved V genes account for under half, and no reason is known for the remainder. This sample's records show about 5,300 clones. Under 8.5% of the sample belongs to the ten largest clones. The transplants used related donors with nonmyeloablative bone marrow transplantation, and mixed chimerism in the human trials was transient. The specimen was CD4+ T cells from blood (PBMCs), collected approximately 15 months after the transplant. The origin of the receptors is a human patient who received a combined kidney and bone marrow transplant. After a transplant, some T cells may be the graft donor's own cells.

By frequency, this clone registers medium-sized. The read comes to an end 3 residues before the CDR3 does, leaving the germline J gene to fill in the end. The chain recombines TRBV19 with TRBJ1-1; 9 bases map to TRBD1. V gave up 4 bases and J gave up 4 bases; unmatched junction bases: 7. Germline CDR1 is LNHDA and CDR2 is SQIVND (reference sequence). This CDR3 comprises 15 residues. The CDR3 reads CASSTGGTGRTEAFF. The sequenced part of the CDR3 DNA is TGTGCCAGTAGTACCGGGGGGACAGGGCGCACTGAA. The entire variable domain, with the rest obtained from reference TRBV19 and TRBJ1-1, is as follows: DGGITQSPKYLFRKEGQNVTLSCEQNLNHDAMYWYRQDPGQGLRLIYYSQIVNDFQKGDIAEGYSVSREKKESFPLTVTSAQKNPTAFYLCASSTGGTGRTEAFFGQGTRLTVV.

By frequency, this clone registers medium-sized. The read ends 3 residues shy of where the CDR3 ends; the end is completed using the germline J gene. The chain is built from TRBV2 and TRBJ2-1; tentative D call: TRBD1 (6 bases). V lost 6 bases to trimming and J lost 8 bases, with 11 bases between them. CDR3 size: 12 residues. CDR1 and CDR2 (germline): SNHLY, FYNNEI. CDR3: CASRTGIDEQFF. Partial CDR3 DNA: TGTGCCAGCAGAACAGGGATCGATGAG.